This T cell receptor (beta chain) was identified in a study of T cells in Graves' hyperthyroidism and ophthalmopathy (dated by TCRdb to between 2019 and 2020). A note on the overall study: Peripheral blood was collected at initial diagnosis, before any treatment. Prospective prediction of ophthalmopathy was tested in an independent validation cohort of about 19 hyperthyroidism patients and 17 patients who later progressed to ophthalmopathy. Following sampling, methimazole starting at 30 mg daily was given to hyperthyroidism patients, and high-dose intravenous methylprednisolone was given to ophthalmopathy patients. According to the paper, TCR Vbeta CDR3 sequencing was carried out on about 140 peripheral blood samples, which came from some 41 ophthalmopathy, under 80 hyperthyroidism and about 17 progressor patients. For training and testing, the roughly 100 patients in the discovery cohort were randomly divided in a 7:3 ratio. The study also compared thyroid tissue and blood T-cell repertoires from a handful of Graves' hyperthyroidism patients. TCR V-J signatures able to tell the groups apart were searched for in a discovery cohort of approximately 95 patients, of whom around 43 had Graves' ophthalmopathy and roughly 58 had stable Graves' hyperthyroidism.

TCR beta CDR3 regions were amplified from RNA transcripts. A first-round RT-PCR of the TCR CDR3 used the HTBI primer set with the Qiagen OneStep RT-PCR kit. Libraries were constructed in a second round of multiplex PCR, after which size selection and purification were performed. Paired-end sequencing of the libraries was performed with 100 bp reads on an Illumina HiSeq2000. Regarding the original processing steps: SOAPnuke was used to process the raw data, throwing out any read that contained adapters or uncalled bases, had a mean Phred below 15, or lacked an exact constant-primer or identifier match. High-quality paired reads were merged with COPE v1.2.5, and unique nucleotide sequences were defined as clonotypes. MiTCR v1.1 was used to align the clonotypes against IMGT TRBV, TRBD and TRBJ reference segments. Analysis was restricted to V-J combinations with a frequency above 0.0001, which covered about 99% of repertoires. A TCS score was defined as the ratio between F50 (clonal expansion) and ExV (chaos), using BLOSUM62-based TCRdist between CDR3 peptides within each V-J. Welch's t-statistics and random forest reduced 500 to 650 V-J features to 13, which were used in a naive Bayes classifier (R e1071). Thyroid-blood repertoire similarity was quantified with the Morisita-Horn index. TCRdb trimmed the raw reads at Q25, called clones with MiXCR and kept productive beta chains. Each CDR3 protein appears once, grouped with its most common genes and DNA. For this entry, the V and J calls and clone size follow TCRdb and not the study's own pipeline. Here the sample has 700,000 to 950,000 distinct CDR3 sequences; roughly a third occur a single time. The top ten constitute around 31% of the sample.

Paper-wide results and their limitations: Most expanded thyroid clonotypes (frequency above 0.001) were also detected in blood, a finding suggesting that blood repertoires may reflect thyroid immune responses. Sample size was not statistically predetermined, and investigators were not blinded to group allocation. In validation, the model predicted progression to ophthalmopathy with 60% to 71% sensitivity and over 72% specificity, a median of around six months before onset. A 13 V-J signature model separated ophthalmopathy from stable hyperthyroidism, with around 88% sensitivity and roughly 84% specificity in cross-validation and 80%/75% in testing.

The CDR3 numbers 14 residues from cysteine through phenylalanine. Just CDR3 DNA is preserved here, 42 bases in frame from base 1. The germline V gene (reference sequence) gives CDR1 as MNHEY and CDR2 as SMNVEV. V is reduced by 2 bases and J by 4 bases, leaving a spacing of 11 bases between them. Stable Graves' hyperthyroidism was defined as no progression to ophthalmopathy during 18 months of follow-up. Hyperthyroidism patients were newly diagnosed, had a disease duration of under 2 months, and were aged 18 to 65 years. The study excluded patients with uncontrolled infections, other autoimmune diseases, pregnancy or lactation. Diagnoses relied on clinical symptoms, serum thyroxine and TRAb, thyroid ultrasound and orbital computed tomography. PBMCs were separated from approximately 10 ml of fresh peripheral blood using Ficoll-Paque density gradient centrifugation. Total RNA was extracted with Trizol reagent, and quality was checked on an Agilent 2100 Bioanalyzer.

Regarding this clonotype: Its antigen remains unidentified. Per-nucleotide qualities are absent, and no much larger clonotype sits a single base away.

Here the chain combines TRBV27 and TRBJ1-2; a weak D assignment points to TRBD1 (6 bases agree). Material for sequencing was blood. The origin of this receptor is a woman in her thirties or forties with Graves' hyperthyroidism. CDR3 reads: CASSLGQGRYGYTF. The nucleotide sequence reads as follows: TGTGCCAGCAGTTTAGGCCAGGGGCGCTATGGCTACACCTTC.